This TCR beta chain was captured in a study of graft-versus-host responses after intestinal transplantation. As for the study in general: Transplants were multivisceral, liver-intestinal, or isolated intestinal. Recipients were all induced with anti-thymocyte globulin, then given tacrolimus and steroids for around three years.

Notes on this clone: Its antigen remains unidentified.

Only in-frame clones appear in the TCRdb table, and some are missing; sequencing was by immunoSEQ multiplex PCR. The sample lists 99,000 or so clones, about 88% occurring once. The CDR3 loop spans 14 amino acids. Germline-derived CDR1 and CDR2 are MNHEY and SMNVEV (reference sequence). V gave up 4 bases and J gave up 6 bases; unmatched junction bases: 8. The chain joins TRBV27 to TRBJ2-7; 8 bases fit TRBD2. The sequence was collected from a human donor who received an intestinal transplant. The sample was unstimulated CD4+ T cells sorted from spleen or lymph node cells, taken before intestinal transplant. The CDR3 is CASSYSREDTEQYF. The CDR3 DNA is TGTGCCAGCAGTTATTCGCGGGAGGATACCGAGCAGTACTTC.